The rows below give T cell receptor beta chains drawn from one sample of a study of T cell repertoires in cytomegalovirus infection. One entry per CDR3 protein results from TCRdb running MiXCR on the reads. The repertoire consists of approximately 110,000 distinct CDR3 sequences, with 35% to 50% occurring once and the leading ten covering around 74%. Antigens of these TCRs are unknown. The source was CD8+ T cells from cultured PBMCs, collected from culture after CMV antigen stimulation. The receptors shown here come from a human donor in good health (CMV status not recorded). Some clones in this sample may be carry-over from other donors' samples. Both conserved end residues are part of each CDR3. Each record gives: J gene, clone size, V gene, D gene, CDR3 DNA, CDR3 protein. The D gene is left open where the match is weak. Size values are once, few and many counts, or a class for expanded clones, and some rows have none.

J: TRBJ1-1; size: few; V: TRBV12-3/TRBV12-4; D: -; DNA: TGTGCCAGCATCCTGGGGGCCACTGAAGCTTTCTTT; CDR3: CASILGATEAFF
J: TRBJ2-3; size: many; V: TRBV19; D: TRBD1; DNA: TGTGCCACAACTACAGGGGGCTTTACAGATACGCAGTATTTT; CDR3: CATTTGGFTDTQYF
J: TRBJ2-1; size: few; V: TRBV7-2; D: -; DNA: TGTGCCAGCAGCTTCAGCTACTCCTACAATGAGCAGTTCTTC; CDR3: CASSFSYSYNEQFF
J: TRBJ2-6; size: medium-sized; V: TRBV6-5; D: TRBD1; DNA: TGTGCCAGCAGTTCACACAGGGGTGCTGGGGCCAACGTCCTGACTTTC; CDR3: CASSSHRGAGANVLTF
J: TRBJ2-1; size: -; V: TRBV6-2/TRBV6-3; D: -; DNA: TGTGCCAGCAGGAGTAATGAGCAGTTCTTC; CDR3: CASRSNEQFF
J: TRBJ2-1; size: -; V: TRBV5-6; D: -; DNA: TGTGCCAGCAGCTTGCTCTTGACTGACTACTACAATGAGCAGTTCTTC; CDR3: CASSLLLTDYYNEQFF
J: TRBJ2-5; size: -; V: TRBV2; D: TRBD1; DNA: TGTGCCAGCCAAGGCTCACCGGGGACAGGAGAGACCCAGTACTTC; CDR3: CASQGSPGTGETQYF
J: TRBJ1-2; size: -; V: TRBV4-1; D: -; DNA: TGCGCCAGCAGCCAAGAGCCCGGAGGGGCGGGTGGCTACACCTTC; CDR3: CASSQEPGGAGGYTF
J: TRBJ1-2; size: few; V: TRBV6-6; D: -; DNA: TGTGCCAGCAGTTATCATGCTTCAGGGTCTAACTATGGCTACACCTTC; CDR3: CASSYHASGSNYGYTF
J: TRBJ2-7; size: -; V: TRBV2; D: -; DNA: TGTGCCAGCGTGACCTACGAGCAGTACTTC; CDR3: CASVTYEQYF
J: TRBJ2-3; size: few; V: TRBV7-9; D: TRBD1; DNA: TGTGCCAGCAGCTTGGGACAGGGGAGCACAGATACGCAGTATTTT; CDR3: CASSLGQGSTDTQYF
J: TRBJ2-5; size: many; V: TRBV12-3/TRBV12-4; D: -; DNA: TGTGCCAGCAGTGCCGACAATCAAGAGACCCAGTACTTC; CDR3: CASSADNQETQYF
J: TRBJ1-4; size: -; V: TRBV5-1; D: TRBD1; DNA: TGCGCCAGCAGCCTAGACAGGGTTGTTGAAAAACTGTTTTTT; CDR3: CASSLDRVVEKLFF
J: TRBJ1-5; size: many; V: TRBV7-9; D: -; DNA: TGTGCCAGCAGCTTGGCAGCTAATCAGCCCCAGCATTTT; CDR3: CASSLAANQPQHF
J: TRBJ1-1; size: few; V: TRBV12-3/TRBV12-4; D: -; DNA: TGTGCCAGCACAACATCGGGGGCGAACACTGAAGCTTTCTTT; CDR3: CASTTSGANTEAFF
J: TRBJ1-5; size: -; V: TRBV27; D: -; DNA: TGTGCCAGCAGTTTGGTAAGGGGGCAGCCCCAGCATTTT; CDR3: CASSLVRGQPQHF
J: TRBJ2-1; size: -; V: TRBV7-3; D: -; DNA: TGTGCCAGCAGCTTATGGATCCAGGATGAGCAGTTCTTC; CDR3: CASSLWIQDEQFF
J: TRBJ2-2; size: few; V: TRBV19; D: -; DNA: TGTGCCAGCGTCAGTAGGGGCAACACCGGGGAGCTGTTTTTT; CDR3: CASVSRGNTGELFF
J: TRBJ2-3; size: few; V: TRBV7-2; D: TRBD2; DNA: TGTGCCAGCAGCTTATTAGCGGGGGTGGGAGATACGCAGTATTTT; CDR3: CASSLLAGVGDTQYF
J: TRBJ2-1; size: -; V: TRBV6-2/TRBV6-3; D: TRBD2; DNA: TGTGCCAGCAGCTCCGGACTAGCGGGGGGCCTGGACAATGAGCAGTTCTTC; CDR3: CASSSGLAGGLDNEQFF
J: TRBJ2-7; size: many; V: TRBV27; D: -; DNA: TGTGCCAGCAGTTTATCCCGGGGGCGCCTCACCTACGAGCAGTACTTC; CDR3: CASSLSRGRLTYEQYF
J: TRBJ1-2; size: many; V: TRBV7-2; D: -; DNA: TGTGCCAGCAGCCCACGATCTACCGGCTACACCTTC; CDR3: CASSPRSTGYTF
J: TRBJ1-6; size: -; V: TRBV4-2; D: -; DNA: TGTGCCAGCAGCCAAGTTGGGGGGGCAGGACTCTACAATTCACCCCTCCACTTT; CDR3: CASSQVGGAGLYNSPLHF
J: TRBJ2-7; size: few; V: TRBV11-2; D: -; DNA: TGTGCCAGCAGGGACGGTAATGCCTACGAGCAGTACTTC; CDR3: CASRDGNAYEQYF
J: TRBJ2-5; size: -; V: TRBV11-2; D: TRBD2; DNA: TGTGCCAGCAGCTTGACTAGCGCCCAAGAGACCCAGTACTTC; CDR3: CASSLTSAQETQYF
J: TRBJ1-3; size: few; V: TRBV10-3; D: TRBD1; DNA: TGTGCCATCAGCGTAACAGGGGTCTCTGGAAACACCATATATTTT; CDR3: CAISVTGVSGNTIYF
J: TRBJ1-2; size: -; V: TRBV7-6; D: -; DNA: TGTGCCAGAAGCTTAGGGTGGGGGATGTATGGCTACACCTTC; CDR3: CARSLGWGMYGYTF
J: TRBJ1-2; size: few; V: TRBV12-5; D: -; DNA: TGTGCTAGTGGTTTGTACCCTGGCCTTCCCCGCGCCTATGGCTACACCTTC; CDR3: CASGLYPGLPRAYGYTF
J: TRBJ1-4; size: few; V: TRBV7-2; D: -; DNA: TGTGCCAGCAGGATAGGGAGCGTGGAAACAACTAATGAAAAACTGTTTTTT; CDR3: CASRIGSVETTNEKLFF
J: TRBJ2-1; size: few; V: TRBV7-3; D: -; DNA: TGTGCCAGCAGTCCACCGGGGACTTTTCTCCAGTATGAGCAGTTCTTC; CDR3: CASSPPGTFLQYEQFF
J: TRBJ2-7; size: -; V: TRBV7-9; D: -; DNA: TGTGCCAGCAGCTTACCGGGATTCTACGAGCAGTACTTC; CDR3: CASSLPGFYEQYF
J: TRBJ1-6; size: -; V: TRBV7-6; D: -; DNA: TGTGCCAGCAGCTTAGCCGGGTTATCCTATAATTCACCCCTCCACTTT; CDR3: CASSLAGLSYNSPLHF
J: TRBJ2-7; size: many; V: TRBV7-8; D: TRBD2; DNA: TGTGCCAGCAGCCCCCGGTCGGCTAGCGGGGGCGGTGAGCAGTACTTC; CDR3: CASSPRSASGGGEQYF
J: TRBJ2-3; size: many; V: TRBV7-8; D: -; DNA: TGTGCCAGCAGCTTAAGAGGGGGGGTCACGGTAACTAGCACAGATACGCAGTATTTT; CDR3: CASSLRGGVTVTSTDTQYF
J: TRBJ2-3; size: many; V: TRBV5-5; D: -; DNA: TGTGCCAGCAGCTTTGTCGCAGATACGCAGTATTTT; CDR3: CASSFVADTQYF
J: TRBJ1-2; size: few; V: TRBV4-1; D: TRBD1; DNA: TGCGCCAGCAGCCCGGACGGGACAGCGTATGGCTACACCTTC; CDR3: CASSPDGTAYGYTF
J: TRBJ2-3; size: -; V: TRBV24-1; D: TRBD1; DNA: TGTGCCACCTCACATTCGGACAGGGGGCACGATACGCAGTATTTT; CDR3: CATSHSDRGHDTQYF
J: TRBJ2-3; size: -; V: TRBV4-2; D: TRBD2; DNA: TGTGCCAGCAGCCAAGAGGTGGGAGGACTAGAGGCAGATACGCAGTATTTT; CDR3: CASSQEVGGLEADTQYF
J: TRBJ2-1; size: -; V: TRBV6-5; D: TRBD2; DNA: TGTGCCAGCAGTTACTTAAAGACTAGCGGGGGATACAATGAGCAGTTCTTC; CDR3: CASSYLKTSGGYNEQFF
J: TRBJ1-4; size: many; V: TRBV2; D: TRBD1; DNA: TGTGCCAGCAGGGACAGGGGGCGGACTAATGAAAAACTGTTTTTT; CDR3: CASRDRGRTNEKLFF
J: TRBJ2-7; size: -; V: TRBV20-1; D: TRBD1; DNA: TGCAGTGCTAGAGAGGTCACAGGGGCCTCCTACGAGCAGTACTTC; CDR3: CSAREVTGASYEQYF
J: TRBJ1-1; size: -; V: TRBV19; D: -; DNA: TGTGCCAGTAGTACCACCATCAGCAGGTTGAACACTGAAGCTTTCTTT; CDR3: CASSTTISRLNTEAFF
J: TRBJ2-6; size: many; V: TRBV28; D: TRBD2; DNA: TGTGCCAGCAGTCCGATGACTAGCGGAGGCATGGACGTCCTGACTTTC; CDR3: CASSPMTSGGMDVLTF
J: TRBJ2-7; size: -; V: TRBV20-1; D: -; DNA: TGCAGCGCGAGGAGGTCGGCCTCCTACGAGCAGTACTTC; CDR3: CSARRSASYEQYF
J: TRBJ1-6; size: many; V: TRBV7-6; D: -; DNA: TGTGCCAGCAGACTCTACCGGGACGCTAATTCACCCCTCCACTTT; CDR3: CASRLYRDANSPLHF
J: TRBJ1-5; size: -; V: TRBV27; D: -; DNA: TGTGCCAGCAGTTTTACCGGGGAGGCCAATCAGCCCCAGCATTTT; CDR3: CASSFTGEANQPQHF
J: TRBJ2-1; size: few; V: TRBV6-2/TRBV6-3; D: -; DNA: TGTGCCAGCAGGGGAGGACTAGAGCAGTTCTTC; CDR3: CASRGGLEQFF